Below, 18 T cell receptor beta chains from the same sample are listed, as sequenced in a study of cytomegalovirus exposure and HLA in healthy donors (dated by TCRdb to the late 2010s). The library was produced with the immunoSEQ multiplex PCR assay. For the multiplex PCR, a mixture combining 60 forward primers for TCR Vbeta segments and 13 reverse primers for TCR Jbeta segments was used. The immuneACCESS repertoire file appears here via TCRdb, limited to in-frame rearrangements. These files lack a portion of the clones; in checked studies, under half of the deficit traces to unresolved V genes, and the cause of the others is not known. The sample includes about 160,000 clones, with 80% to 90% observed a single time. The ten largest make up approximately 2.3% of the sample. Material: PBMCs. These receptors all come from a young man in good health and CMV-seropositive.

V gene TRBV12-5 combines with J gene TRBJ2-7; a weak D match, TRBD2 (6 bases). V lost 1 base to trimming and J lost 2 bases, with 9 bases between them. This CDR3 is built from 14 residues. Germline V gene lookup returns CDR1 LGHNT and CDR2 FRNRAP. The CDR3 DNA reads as TGTGCTAGTGGTTTGGGCGGGGCGACCTACGAGCAGTACTTC. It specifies CASGLGGATYEQYF. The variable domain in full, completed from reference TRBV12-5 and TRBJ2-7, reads DARVTQTPRHKVTEMGQEVTMRCQPILGHNTVFWYRQTMMQGLELLAYFRNRAPLDDSGMPKDRFSAEMPDATLATLKIQPSEPRDSAVYFCASGLGGATYEQYFGPGTRLTVT.

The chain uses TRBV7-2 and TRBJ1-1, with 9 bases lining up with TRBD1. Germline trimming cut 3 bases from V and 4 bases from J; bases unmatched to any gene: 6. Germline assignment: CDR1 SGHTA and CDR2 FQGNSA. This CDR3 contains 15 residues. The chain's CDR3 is CASSFTGGTGTEAFF. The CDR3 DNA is TGTGCCAGCAGCTTCACAGGGGGCACGGGCACTGAAGCTTTCTTT.

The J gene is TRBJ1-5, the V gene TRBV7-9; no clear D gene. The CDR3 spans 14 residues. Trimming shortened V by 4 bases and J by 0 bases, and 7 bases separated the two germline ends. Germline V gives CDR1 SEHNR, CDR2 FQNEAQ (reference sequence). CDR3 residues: CASSWQDSNQPQHF. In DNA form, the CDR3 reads TGTGCCAGCAGCTGGCAGGATAGCAATCAGCCCCAGCATTTT.

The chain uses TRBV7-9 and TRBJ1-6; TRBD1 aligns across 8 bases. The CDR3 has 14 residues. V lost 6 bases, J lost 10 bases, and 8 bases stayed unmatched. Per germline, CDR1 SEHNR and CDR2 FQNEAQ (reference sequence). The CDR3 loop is CASSSDREESPLHF. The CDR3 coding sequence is TGTGCCAGCAGTTCGGACAGGGAAGAGTCACCCCTCCACTTT.

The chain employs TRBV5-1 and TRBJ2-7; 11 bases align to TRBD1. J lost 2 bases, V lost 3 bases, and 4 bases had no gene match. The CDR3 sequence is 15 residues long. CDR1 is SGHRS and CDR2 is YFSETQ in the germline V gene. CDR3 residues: CASSSTGQGAYEQYF. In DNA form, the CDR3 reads TGCGCCAGCAGCTCTACGGGACAGGGGGCCTACGAGCAGTACTTC.

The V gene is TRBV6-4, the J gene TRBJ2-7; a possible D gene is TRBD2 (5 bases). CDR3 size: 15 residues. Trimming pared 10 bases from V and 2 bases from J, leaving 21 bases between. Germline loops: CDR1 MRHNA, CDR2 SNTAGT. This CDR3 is CATPRGPRPPYEQYF. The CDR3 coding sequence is TGTGCCACCCCCCGCGGGCCTCGACCCCCCTACGAGCAGTACTTC.

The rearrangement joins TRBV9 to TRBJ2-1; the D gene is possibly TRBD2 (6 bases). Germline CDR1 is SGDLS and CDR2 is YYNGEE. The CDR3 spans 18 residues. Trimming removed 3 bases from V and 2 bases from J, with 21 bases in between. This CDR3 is CASSGEQFRDLTYNEQFF. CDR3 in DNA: TGTGCCAGCAGCGGGGAGCAGTTCCGGGACTTGACCTACAATGAGCAGTTCTTC. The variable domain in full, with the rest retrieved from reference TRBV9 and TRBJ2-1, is DSGVTQTPKHLITATGQRVTLRCSPRSGDLSVYWYQQSLDQGLQFLIQYYNGEERAKGNILERFSAQQFPDLHSELNLSSLELGDSALYFCASSGEQFRDLTYNEQFFGPGTRLTVL.

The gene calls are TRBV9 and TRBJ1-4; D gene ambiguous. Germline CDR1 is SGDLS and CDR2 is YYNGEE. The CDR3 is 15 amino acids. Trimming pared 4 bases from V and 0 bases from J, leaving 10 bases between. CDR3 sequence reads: CASSPKMTTNEKLFF. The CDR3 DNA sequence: TGTGCCAGCAGCCCTAAAATGACAACTAATGAAAAACTGTTTTTT.

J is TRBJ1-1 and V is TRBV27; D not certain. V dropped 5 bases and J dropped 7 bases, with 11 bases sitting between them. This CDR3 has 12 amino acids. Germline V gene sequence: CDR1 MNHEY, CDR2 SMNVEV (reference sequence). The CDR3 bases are TGTGCCAGCAGTCAAACTCGAGGTGAAGCTTTCTTT. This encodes CASSQTRGEAFF.

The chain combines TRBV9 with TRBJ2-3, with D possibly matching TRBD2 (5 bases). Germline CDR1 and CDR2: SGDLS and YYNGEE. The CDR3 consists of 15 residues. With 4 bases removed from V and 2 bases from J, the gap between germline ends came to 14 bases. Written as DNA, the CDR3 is TGTGCCAGCAGCCCTCGGGATGGCCTCACAGATACGCAGTATTTT. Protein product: CASSPRDGLTDTQYF.

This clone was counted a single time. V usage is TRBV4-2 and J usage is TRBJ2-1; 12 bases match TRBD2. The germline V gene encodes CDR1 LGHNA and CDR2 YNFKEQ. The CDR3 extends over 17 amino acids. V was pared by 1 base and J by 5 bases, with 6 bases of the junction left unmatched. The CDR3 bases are TGTGCCAGCAGCCAAGGAACTAGCGGGGGGCCCAACAATGAGCAGTTCTTC. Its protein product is CASSQGTSGGPNNEQFF.

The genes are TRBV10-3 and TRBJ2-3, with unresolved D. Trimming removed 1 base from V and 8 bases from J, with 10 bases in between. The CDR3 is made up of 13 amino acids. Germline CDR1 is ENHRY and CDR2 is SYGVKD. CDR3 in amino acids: CAISEFGVGTQYF. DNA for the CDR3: TGTGCCATCAGTGAGTTTGGAGTCGGTACGCAGTATTTT.

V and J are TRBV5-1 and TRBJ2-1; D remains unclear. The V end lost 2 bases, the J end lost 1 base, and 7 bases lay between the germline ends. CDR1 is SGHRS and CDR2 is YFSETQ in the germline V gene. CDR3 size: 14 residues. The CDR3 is CASSFAESYNEQFF. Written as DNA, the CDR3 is TGCGCCAGCAGCTTTGCGGAGTCCTACAATGAGCAGTTCTTC.

CDR3 amino acids: CASSNREGLGEAFF. In nucleotides, the CDR3 is TGTGCCAGTAGTAACAGGGAGGGGCTCGGTGAAGCTTTCTTT. The chain couples TRBV19 to TRBJ1-1, with a weak D call TRBD1 (6 bases). This CDR3 spans 14 amino acids. CDR1 is LNHDA and CDR2 is SQIVND in the germline V gene (reference sequence). V was shortened by 4 bases and J by 7 bases, with 16 bases between the two germline ends.

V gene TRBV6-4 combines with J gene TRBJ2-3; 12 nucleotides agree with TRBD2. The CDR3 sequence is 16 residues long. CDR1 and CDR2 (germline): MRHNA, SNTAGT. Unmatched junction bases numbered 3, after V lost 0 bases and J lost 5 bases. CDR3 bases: TGTGCCAGCAGTGACTCAACTAGCGGGGGGAAAGATACGCAGTATTTT. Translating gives CASSDSTSGGKDTQYF.

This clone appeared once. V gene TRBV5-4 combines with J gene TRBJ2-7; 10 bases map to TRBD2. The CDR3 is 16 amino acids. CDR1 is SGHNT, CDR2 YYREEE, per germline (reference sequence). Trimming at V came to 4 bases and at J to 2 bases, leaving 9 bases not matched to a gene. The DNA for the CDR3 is TGTGCCAGCAGCCAATCCGGTAGCGGGGGGACCTACGAGCAGTACTTC. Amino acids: CASSQSGSGGTYEQYF.

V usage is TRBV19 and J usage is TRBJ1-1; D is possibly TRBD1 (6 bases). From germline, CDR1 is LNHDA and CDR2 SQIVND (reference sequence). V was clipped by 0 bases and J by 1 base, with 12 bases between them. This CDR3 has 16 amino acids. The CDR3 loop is CASSIDSATGNTEAFF. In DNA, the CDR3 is TGTGCCAGTAGTATAGATTCGGCGACAGGGAACACTGAAGCTTTCTTT.

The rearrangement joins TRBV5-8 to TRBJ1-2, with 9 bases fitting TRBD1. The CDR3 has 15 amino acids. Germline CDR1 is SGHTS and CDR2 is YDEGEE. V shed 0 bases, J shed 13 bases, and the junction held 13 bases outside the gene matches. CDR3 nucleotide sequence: TGTGCCAGCAGCTTGGGTCGGACAGGGGCCCTCTCGGGCACCTTC. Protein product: CASSLGRTGALSGTF. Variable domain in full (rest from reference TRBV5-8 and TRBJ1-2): EAGVTQSPTHLIKTRGQQATLRCSPISGHTSVYWYQQALGLGLQFLLWYDEGEERNRGNFPPRFSGRQFPNYSSELNVNALELEDSALYLCASSLGRTGALSGTFGSGTRLTVV.